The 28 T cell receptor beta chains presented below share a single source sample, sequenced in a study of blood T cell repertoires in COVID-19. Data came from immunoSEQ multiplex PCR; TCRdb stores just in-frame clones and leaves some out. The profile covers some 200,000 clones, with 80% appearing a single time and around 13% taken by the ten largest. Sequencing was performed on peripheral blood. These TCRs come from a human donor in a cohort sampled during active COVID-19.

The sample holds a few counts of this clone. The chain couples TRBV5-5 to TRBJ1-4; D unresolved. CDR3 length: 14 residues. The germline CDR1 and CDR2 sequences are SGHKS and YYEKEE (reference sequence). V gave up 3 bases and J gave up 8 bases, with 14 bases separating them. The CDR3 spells CASSSIRGEEKLFF. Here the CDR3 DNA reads TGTGCCAGCAGCTCCATCCGAGGCGAAGAAAAACTGTTTTTT.

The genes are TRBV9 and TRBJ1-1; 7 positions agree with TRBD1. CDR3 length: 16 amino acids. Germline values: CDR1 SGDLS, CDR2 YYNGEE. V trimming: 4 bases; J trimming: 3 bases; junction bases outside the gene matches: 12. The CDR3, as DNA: TGTGCCAGCAGCCCGGATTTTAACAGGGGCTACACTGAAGCTTTCTTT. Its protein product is CASSPDFNRGYTEAFF.

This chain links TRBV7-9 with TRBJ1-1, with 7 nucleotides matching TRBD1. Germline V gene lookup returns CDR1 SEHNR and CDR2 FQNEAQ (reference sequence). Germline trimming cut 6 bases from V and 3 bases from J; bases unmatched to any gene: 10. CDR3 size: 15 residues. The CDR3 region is CASRVRGIGDTEAFF. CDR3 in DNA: TGTGCCAGCAGGGTCAGGGGGATAGGGGACACTGAAGCTTTCTTT.

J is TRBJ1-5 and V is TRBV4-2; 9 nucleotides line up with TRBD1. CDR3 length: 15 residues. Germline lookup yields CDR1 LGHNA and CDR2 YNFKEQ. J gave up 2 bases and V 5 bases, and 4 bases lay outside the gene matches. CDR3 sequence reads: CASSARDRGNQPQHF. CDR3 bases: TGTGCCAGCAGCGCCCGGGACAGGGGCAATCAGCCCCAGCATTTT.

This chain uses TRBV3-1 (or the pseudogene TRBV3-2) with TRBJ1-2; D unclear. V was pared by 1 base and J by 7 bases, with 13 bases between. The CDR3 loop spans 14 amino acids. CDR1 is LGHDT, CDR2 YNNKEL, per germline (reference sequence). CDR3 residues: CASSQVLTTGGYTF. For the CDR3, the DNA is TGTGCCAGCAGCCAAGTGTTGACGACGGGTGGCTACACCTTC.

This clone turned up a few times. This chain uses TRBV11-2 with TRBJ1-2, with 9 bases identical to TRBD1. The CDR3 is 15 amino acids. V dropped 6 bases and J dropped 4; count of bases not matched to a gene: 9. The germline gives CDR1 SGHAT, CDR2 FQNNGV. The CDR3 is CASSLSTGGTYGYTF. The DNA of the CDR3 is TGTGCCAGCAGTTTATCGACAGGGGGGACCTATGGCTACACCTTC.

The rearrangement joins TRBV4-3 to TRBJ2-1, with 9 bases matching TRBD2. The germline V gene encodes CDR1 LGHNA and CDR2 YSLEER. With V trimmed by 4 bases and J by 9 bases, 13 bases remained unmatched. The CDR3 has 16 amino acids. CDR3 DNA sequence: TGCGCCAGCAGCCTTGCATGGGGCGGGGGGGCTTCTGAGCAGTTCTTC. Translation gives CASSLAWGGGASEQFF.

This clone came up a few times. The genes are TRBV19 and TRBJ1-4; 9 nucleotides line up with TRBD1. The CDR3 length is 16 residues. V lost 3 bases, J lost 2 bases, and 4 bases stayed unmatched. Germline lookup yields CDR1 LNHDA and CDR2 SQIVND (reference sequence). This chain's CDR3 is CASSMGQGWTNEKLFF. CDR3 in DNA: TGTGCCAGTAGTATGGGACAGGGCTGGACTAATGAAAAACTGTTTTTT. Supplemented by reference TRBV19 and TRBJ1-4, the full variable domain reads DGGITQSPKYLFRKEGQNVTLSCEQNLNHDAMYWYRQDPGQGLRLIYYSQIVNDFQKGDIAEGYSVSREKKESFPLTVTSAQKNPTAFYLCASSMGQGWTNEKLFFGSGTQLSVL.

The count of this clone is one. The CDR3 loop reads CASSWTGRNTGELFF. The CDR3 nucleotides read TGTGCCAGCAGCTGGACAGGGAGAAACACCGGGGAGCTGTTTTTT. The chain is built from TRBV7-2 and TRBJ2-2, with TRBD1 matching 8 bases. The CDR3 totals 15 residues. The V gene end was trimmed by 4 bases and the J gene end by 2 bases; junction bases not matched to a gene: 3. Germline values: CDR1 SGHTA, CDR2 FQGNSA. Supplemented by reference TRBV7-2 and TRBJ2-2, the full variable domain reads GAGVSQSPSNKVTEKGKDVELRCDPISGHTALYWYRQSLGQGLEFLIYFQGNSAPDKSGLPSDRFSAERTGGSVSTLTIQRTQQEDSAVYLCASSWTGRNTGELFFGEGSRLTVL.

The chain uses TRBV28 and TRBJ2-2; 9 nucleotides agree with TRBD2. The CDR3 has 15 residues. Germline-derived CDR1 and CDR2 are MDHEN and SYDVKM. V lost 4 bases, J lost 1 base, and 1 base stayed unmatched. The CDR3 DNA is TGTGCCAGCAGTTCAGCGGGAGGGAACACCGGGGAGCTGTTTTTT. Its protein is CASSSAGGNTGELFF.

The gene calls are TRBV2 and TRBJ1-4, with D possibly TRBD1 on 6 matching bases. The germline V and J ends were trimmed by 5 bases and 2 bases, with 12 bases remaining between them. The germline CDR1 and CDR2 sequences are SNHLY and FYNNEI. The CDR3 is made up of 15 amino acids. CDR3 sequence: CASSSHTGTNEKLFF. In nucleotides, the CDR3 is TGTGCCAGCAGTTCCCATACAGGGACTAATGAAAAACTGTTTTTT.

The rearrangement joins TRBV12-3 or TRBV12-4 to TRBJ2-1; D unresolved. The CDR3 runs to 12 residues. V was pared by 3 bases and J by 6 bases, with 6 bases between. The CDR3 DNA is TGTGCCAGCAGTTTCTTCGGCAATGAGCAGTTCTTC. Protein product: CASSFFGNEQFF.

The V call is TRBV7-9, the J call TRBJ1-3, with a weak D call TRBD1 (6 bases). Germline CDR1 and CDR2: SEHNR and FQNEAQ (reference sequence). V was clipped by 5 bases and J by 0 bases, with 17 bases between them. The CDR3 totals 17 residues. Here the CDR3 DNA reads TGTGCCAGCAGCCGGGGGGGGCATCTAGCCTCTGGAAACACCATATATTTT. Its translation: CASSRGGHLASGNTIYF.

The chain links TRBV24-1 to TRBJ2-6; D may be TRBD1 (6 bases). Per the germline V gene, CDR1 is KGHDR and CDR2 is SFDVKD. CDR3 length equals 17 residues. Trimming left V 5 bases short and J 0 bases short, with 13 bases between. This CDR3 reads CATSGQDRHSGANVLTF. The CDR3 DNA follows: TGTGCCACCAGTGGCCAAGACAGGCACTCTGGGGCCAACGTCCTGACTTTC.

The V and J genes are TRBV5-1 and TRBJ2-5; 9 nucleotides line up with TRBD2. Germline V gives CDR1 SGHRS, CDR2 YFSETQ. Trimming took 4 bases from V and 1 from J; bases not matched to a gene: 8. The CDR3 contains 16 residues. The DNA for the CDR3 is TGCGCCAGCAGCCTGCTAGCGGGAACCCTCCAAGAGACCCAGTACTTC. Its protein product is CASSLLAGTLQETQYF.

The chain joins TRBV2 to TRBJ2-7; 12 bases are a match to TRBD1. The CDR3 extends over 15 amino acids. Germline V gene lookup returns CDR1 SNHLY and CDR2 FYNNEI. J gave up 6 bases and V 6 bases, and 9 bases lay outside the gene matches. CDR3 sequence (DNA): TGTGCCAGCAGGGAGGGACAGGGGGCGCTGGGCGAGCAGTACTTC. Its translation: CASREGQGALGEQYF.

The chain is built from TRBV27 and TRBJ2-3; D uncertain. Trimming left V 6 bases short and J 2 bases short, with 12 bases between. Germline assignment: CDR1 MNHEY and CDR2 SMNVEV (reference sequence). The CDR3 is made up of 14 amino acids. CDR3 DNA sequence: TGTGCCAGCAGCGGTCTTGTAACCACAGATACGCAGTATTTT. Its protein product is CASSGLVTTDTQYF.

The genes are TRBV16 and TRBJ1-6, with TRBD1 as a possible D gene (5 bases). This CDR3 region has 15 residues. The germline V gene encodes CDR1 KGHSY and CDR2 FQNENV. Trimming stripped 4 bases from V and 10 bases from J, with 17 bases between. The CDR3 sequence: CASSLTSGLGSPLHF. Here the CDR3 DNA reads TGTGCCAGCAGCCTGACTTCGGGACTCGGATCACCCCTCCACTTT.

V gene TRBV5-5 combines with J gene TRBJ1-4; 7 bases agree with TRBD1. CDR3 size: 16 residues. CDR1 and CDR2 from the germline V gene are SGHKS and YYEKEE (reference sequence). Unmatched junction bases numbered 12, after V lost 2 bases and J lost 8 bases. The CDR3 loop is CASSLGAGGVGEKLFF. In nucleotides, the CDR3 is TGTGCCAGCAGCTTAGGGGCAGGGGGAGTTGGGGAAAAACTGTTTTTT.

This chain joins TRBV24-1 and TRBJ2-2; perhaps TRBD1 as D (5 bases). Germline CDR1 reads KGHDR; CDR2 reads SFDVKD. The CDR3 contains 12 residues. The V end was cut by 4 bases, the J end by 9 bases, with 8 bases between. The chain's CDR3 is CATSDRERELFF. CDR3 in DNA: TGTGCCACCAGTGACAGGGAAAGGGAGCTGTTTTTT.

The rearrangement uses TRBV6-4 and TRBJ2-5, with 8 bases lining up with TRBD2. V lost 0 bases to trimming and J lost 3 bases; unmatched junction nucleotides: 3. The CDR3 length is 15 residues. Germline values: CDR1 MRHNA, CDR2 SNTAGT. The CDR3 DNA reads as TGTGCCAGCAGTGACTCGGCGGGAGGTGAAGAGACCCAGTACTTC. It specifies CASSDSAGGEETQYF.

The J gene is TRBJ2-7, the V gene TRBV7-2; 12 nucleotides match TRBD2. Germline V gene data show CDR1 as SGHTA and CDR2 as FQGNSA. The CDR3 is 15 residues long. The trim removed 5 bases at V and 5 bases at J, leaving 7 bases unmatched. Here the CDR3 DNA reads TGTGCCAGCAGCGCTAGACTAGCGGGAGTTAACGAGCAGTACTTC. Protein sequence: CASSARLAGVNEQYF.

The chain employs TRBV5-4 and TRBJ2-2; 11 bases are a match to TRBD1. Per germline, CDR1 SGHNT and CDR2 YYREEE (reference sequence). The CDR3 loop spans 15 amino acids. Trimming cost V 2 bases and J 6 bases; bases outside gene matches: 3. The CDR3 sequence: CASSFQGQGAGELFF. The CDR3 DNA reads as TGTGCCAGCAGCTTCCAGGGACAGGGGGCCGGGGAGCTGTTTTTT.

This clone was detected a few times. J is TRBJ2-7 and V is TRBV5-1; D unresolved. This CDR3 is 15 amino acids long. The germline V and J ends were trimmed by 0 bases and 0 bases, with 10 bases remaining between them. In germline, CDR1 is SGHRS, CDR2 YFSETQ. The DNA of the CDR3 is TGCGCCAGCAGCTTGGAGTCAGGAAGCTCCTACGAGCAGTACTTC. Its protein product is CASSLESGSSYEQYF.

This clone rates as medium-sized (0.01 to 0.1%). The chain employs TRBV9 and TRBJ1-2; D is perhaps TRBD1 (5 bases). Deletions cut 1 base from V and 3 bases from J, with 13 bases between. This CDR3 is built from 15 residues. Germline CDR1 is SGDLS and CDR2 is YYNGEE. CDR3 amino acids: CASSVSLGGHYGYTF. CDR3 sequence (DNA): TGTGCCAGCAGCGTATCCCTCGGGGGTCACTATGGCTACACCTTC.

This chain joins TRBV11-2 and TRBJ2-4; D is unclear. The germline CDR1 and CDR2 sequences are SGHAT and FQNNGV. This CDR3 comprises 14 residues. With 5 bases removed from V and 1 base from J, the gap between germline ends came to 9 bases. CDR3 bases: TGTGCCAGCAGCCCCCACGGTGCCAAAAACATTCAGTACTTC. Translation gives CASSPHGAKNIQYF.

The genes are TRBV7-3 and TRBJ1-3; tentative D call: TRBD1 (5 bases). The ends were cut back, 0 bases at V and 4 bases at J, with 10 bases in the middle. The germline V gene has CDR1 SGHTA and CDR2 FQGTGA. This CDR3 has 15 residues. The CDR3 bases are TGTGCCAGCAGCTTAACGGGGGGGTACGGAAACACCATATATTTT. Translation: CASSLTGGYGNTIYF.

The CDR3 here is CASSTPGGSSFNEKLFF. The CDR3, as DNA: TGTGCCAGTAGTACCCCCGGAGGGTCCAGTTTCAATGAAAAACTGTTTTTT. The chain has TRBV19 and TRBJ1-4; D remains unclear. Trimming took off 4 bases at V and 5 bases at J, with 20 bases between the two ends. The germline gives CDR1 LNHDA, CDR2 SQIVND (reference sequence). This CDR3 spans 17 amino acids.